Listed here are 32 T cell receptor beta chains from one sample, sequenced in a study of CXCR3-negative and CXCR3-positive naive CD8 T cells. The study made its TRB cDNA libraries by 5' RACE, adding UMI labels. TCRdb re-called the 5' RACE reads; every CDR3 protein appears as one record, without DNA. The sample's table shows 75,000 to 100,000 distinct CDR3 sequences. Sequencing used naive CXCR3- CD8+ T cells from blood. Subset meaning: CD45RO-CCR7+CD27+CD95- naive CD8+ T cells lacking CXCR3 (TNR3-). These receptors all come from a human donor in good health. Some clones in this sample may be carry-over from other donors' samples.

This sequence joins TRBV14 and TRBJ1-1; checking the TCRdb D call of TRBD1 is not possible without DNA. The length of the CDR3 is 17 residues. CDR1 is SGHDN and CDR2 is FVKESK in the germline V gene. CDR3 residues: CASSPKPGQGMNTEAFF.

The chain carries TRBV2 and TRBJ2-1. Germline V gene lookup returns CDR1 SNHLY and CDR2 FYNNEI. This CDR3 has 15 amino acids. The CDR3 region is CASNNIRSSYNEQFF.

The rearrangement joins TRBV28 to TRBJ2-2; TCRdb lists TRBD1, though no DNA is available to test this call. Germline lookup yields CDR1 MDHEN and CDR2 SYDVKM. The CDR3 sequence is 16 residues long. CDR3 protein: CASSLLTQGWTGELFF. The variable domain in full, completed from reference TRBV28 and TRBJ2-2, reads DVKVTQSSRYLVKRTGEKVFLECVQDMDHENMFWYRQDPGLGLRLIYFSYDVKMKEKGDIPEGYSVSREKKERFSLILESASTNQTSMYLCASSLLTQGWTGELFFGEGSRLTVL.

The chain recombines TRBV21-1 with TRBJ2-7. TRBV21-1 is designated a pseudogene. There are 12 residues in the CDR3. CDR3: CASGSSIYEQYF.

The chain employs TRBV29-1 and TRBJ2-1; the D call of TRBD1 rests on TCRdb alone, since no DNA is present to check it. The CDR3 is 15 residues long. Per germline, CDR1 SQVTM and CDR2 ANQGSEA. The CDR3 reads CSVEWGTNPYNEQFF.

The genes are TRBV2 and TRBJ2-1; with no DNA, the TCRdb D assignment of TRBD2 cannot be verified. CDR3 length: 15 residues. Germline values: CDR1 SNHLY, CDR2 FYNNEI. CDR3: CASPPSGGDYNEQFF.

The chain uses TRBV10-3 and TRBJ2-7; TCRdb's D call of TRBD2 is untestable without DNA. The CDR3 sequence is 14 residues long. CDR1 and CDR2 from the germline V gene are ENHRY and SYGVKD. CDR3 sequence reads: CAISFSGDSYEQYF.

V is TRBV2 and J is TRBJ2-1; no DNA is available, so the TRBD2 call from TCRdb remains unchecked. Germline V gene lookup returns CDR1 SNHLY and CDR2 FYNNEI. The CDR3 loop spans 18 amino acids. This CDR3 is CASSGPGGLAGPYNEQFF.

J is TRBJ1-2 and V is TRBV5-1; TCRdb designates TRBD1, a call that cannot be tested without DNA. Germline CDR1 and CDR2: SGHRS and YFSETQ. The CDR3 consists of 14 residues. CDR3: CASIPDRGNYGYTF.

CDR3 in amino acids: CASSEDRGTEAFF. The genes are TRBV9 and TRBJ1-1; TCRdb's D call, TRBD1, is unchecked because there is no DNA. CDR1 SGDLS and CDR2 YYNGEE come from the germline V gene. This CDR3 is built from 13 residues.

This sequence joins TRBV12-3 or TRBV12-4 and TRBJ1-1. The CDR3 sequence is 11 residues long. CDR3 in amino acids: CASSLGFEAFF.

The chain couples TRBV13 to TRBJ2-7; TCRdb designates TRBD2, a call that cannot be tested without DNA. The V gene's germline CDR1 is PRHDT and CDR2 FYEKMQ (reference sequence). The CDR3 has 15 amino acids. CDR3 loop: CASSPGTSGSYEQYF.

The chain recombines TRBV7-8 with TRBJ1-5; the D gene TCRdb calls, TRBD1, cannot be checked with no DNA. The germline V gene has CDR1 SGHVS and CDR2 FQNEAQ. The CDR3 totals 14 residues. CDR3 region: CASSGWTTAQPQHF.

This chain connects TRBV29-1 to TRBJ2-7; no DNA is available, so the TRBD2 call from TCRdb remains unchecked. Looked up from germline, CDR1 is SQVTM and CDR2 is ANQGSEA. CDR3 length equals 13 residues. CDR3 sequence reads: CSVLLAGSYEQYF.

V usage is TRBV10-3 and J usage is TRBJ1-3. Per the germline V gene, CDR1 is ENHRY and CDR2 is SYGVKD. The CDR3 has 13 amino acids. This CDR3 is CAIRDSSGNTIYF.

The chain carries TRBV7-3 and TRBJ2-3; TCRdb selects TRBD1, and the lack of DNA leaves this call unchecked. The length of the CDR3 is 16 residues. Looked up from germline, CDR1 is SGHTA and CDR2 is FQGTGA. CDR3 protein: CASSLKSGGRVDTQYF.

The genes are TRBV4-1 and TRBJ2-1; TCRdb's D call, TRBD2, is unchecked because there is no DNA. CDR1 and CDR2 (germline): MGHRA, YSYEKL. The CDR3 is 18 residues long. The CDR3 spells CASSQDRVAGVYYNEQFF.

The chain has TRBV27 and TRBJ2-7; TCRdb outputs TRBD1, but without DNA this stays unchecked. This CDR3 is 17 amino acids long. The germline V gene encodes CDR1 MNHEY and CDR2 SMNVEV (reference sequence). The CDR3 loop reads CASSFEKGRTGAYEQYF.

CDR3: CASSLLDSSFGYTF. The V call is TRBV7-2, the J call TRBJ1-2; the TRBD1 assignment by TCRdb is unverifiable without DNA. This CDR3 has 14 amino acids. Germline CDR1 reads SGHTA; CDR2 reads FQGNSA.

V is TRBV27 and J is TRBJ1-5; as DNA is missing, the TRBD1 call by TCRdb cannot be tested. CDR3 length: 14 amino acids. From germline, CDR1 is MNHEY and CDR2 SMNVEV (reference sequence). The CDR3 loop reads CASSLLGGGQPQHF.

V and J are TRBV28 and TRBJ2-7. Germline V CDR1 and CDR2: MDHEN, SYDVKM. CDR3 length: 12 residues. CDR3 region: CASTDSSYEQYF.

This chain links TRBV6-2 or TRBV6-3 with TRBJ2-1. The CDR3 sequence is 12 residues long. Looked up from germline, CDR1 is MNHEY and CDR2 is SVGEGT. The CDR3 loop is CASSLVSNEQFF.

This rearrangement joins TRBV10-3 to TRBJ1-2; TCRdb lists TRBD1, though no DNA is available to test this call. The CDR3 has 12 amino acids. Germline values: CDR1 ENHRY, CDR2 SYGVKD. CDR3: CAISESPGGYTF.

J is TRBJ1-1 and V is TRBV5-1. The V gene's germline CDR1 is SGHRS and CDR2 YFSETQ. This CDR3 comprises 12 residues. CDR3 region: CASSTMDSEAFF.

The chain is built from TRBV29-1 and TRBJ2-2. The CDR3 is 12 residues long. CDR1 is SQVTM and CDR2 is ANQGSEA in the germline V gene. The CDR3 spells CSVAWATGELFF.

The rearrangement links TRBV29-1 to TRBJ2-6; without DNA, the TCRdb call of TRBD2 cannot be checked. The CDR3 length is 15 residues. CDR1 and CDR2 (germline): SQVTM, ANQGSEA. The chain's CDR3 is CSVEVYRGRDNVLTF.

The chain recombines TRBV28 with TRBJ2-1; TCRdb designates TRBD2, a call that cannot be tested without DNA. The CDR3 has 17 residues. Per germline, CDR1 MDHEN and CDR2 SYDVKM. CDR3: CASSSLEVTSVYNEQFF. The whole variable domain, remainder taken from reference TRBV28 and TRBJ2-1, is DVKVTQSSRYLVKRTGEKVFLECVQDMDHENMFWYRQDPGLGLRLIYFSYDVKMKEKGDIPEGYSVSREKKERFSLILESASTNQTSMYLCASSSLEVTSVYNEQFFGPGTRLTVL.

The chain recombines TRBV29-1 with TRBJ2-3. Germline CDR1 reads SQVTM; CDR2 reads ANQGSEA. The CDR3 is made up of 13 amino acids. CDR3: CSVESWVSDTQYF.

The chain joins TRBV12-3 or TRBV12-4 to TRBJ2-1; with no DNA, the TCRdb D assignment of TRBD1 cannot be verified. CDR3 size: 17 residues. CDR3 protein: CASSTPLTGFVGNEQFF.

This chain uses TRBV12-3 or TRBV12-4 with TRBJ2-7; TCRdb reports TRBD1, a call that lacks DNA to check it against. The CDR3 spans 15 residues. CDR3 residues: CASSSPGHGLDEQYF.

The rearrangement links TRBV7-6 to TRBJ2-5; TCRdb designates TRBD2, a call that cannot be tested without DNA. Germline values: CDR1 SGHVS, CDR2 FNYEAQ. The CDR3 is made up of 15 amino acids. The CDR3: CASSFIGARGETQYF. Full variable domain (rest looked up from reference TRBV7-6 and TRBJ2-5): GAGVSQSPRYKVTKRGQDVALRCDPISGHVSLYWYRQALGQGPEFLTYFNYEAQQDKSGLPNDRFSAERPEGSISTLTIQRTEQRDSAMYRCASSFIGARGETQYFGPGTRLLVL.

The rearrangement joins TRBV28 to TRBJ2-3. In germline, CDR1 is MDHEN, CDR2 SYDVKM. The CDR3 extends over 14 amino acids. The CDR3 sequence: CASSYPYGTDTQYF.